A single sample gave rise to the 17 T cell receptor beta chains below, sequenced in a study of cytomegalovirus exposure and HLA in healthy donors. Profiling relied on immunoSEQ multiplex PCR, and the TCRdb table lists in-frame clones only, not all of them. This table holds about 140,000 clones, roughly 87% found once. Sequenced input: PBMCs. The receptors were sampled from a man between 18 and 29 years old in good health and CMV-seropositive.

This clone occurred once. The rearrangement joins TRBV9 to TRBJ2-4; D is perhaps TRBD2 (6 bases). Germline V gives CDR1 SGDLS, CDR2 YYNGEE. Trimming left V 0 bases short and J 7 bases short, with 11 bases between. The CDR3 is 14 amino acids. CDR3 sequence (DNA): TGTGCCAGCAGCGTAGATGCGGGAAATAACATTCAGTACTTC. Protein: CASSVDAGNNIQYF.

The chain has TRBV10-2 and TRBJ2-7; 8 nucleotides match TRBD2. Germline lookup yields CDR1 WSHSY and CDR2 SAAADI. The CDR3 has 15 residues. J gave up 4 bases and V 2 bases, and 7 bases lay outside the gene matches. The CDR3 reads CASSEASGWSYEQYF. The CDR3 DNA reads as TGCGCCAGCAGTGAGGCTAGCGGGTGGTCGTACGAGCAGTACTTC.

V is TRBV13 and J is TRBJ1-1, with 7 bases fitting TRBD1. CDR1 PRHDT and CDR2 FYEKMQ come from the germline V gene (reference sequence). The CDR3 consists of 16 residues. The ends lost 5 bases at V and 0 bases at J; junction bases unmatched: 9. The CDR3 reads CASSPRQGYMNTEAFF. The CDR3 DNA follows: TGTGCCAGCAGCCCCAGACAGGGTTACATGAACACTGAAGCTTTCTTT.

The chain links TRBV2 to TRBJ1-1; no definite D call. V shed 3 bases and J shed 1 base, with 9 bases lying between them. CDR3 length: 14 residues. Germline CDR1 SNHLY, CDR2 FYNNEI. The CDR3 here is CASSDRRSNTEAFF. The CDR3 DNA reads TGTGCCAGCAGTGACCGCAGATCGAACACTGAAGCTTTCTTT. The full variable domain, its missing parts supplied by reference TRBV2 and TRBJ1-1, is EPEVTQTPSHQVTQMGQEVILRCVPISNHLYFYWYRQILGQKVEFLVSFYNNEISEKSEIFDDQFSVERPDGSNFTLKIRSTKLEDSAMYFCASSDRRSNTEAFFGQGTRLTVV.

The chain has TRBV18 and TRBJ2-1; 7 bases match TRBD2. The CDR3 spans 15 residues. With V trimmed by 4 bases and J by 4 bases, 7 bases remained unmatched. The germline V gene encodes CDR1 KGHSH and CDR2 LQKENI. The chain's CDR3 is CASSLPTSAYNEQFF. The CDR3 bases are TGTGCCAGCTCACTACCTACTAGCGCTTACAATGAGCAGTTCTTC.

The rearrangement joins TRBV27 to TRBJ1-6; D unclear. CDR3 length: 13 residues. The V end was cut by 6 bases, the J end by 11 bases, with 14 bases between. Germline lookup yields CDR1 MNHEY and CDR2 SMNVEV (reference sequence). As DNA, the CDR3 is TGTGCCAGCAGCTCCTCGACCGGAGCACCCCTCCACTTT. Its translation is CASSSSTGAPLHF.

This clone was counted once. The chain links TRBV13 to TRBJ2-3; 9 bases line up with TRBD1. The CDR3 has 13 amino acids. The germline gives CDR1 PRHDT, CDR2 FYEKMQ (reference sequence). The junction had 1 base not matched to a gene; V was cut back by 4 bases and J by 5 bases. CDR3 DNA: TGTGCCAGCAGCTCGGACAGGGGAGATACGCAGTATTTT. Residues: CASSSDRGDTQYF.

V is TRBV7-6 and J is TRBJ2-2; D perhaps matches TRBD2 (6 bases). Germline CDR1 is SGHVS and CDR2 is FNYEAQ. The CDR3 contains 14 residues. Trimming removed 7 bases from V and 4 bases from J, with 13 bases in between. The CDR3 protein is CASIRPGGTGELFF. The CDR3 nucleotides read TGTGCCAGCATCCGACCCGGGGGCACCGGGGAGCTGTTTTTT.

The chain couples TRBV7-2 to TRBJ2-2; TRBD2 matches 8 bases. This CDR3 has 15 residues. The germline gives CDR1 SGHTA, CDR2 FQGNSA. V was pared by 4 bases and J by 5 bases, with 6 bases of the junction left unmatched. The CDR3 loop reads CASSSRAGGTGELFF. CDR3 nucleotide sequence: TGTGCCAGCAGCTCTAGGGCGGGGGGAACCGGGGAGCTGTTTTTT. Drawing the rest from reference TRBV7-2 and TRBJ2-2, the complete variable domain is GAGVSQSPSNKVTEKGKDVELRCDPISGHTALYWYRQSLGQGLEFLIYFQGNSAPDKSGLPSDRFSAERTGGSVSTLTIQRTQQEDSAVYLCASSSRAGGTGELFFGEGSRLTVL.

CDR3 DNA: TGTGCCAGCAGTTACTCTAGAACTAGCACAGATACGCAGTATTTT. Translation: CASSYSRTSTDTQYF. The genes are TRBV6-6 and TRBJ2-3; D unresolved. V lost 0 bases and J 0 bases, leaving 7 bases between the germline ends. This CDR3 has 15 amino acids. Looked up from germline, CDR1 is MNHNY and CDR2 is SVGAGI (reference sequence).

The chain uses TRBV10-1 and TRBJ2-1, with TRBD2 identical over 15 bases. The CDR3 covers 19 residues. Germline CDR1 is WNHNN and CDR2 is SYGVQD (reference sequence). V gave up 6 bases and J gave up 0 bases; unmatched junction bases: 9. The chain's CDR3 is CASSAGLAGGKSSYNEQFF. DNA for the CDR3: TGCGCCAGCAGCGCCGGACTAGCGGGGGGGAAGAGCTCCTACAATGAGCAGTTCTTC.

This clone was found once. The rearrangement links TRBV18 to TRBJ2-7; TRBD2 is a possible D gene (5 bases). Germline V gene lookup returns CDR1 KGHSH and CDR2 LQKENI. V dropped 6 bases and J dropped 2 bases, with 11 bases sitting between them. The CDR3 is made up of 13 amino acids. The CDR3 bases are TGTGCCAGCTCCCAGTCCGGGGCCTACGAGCAGTACTTC. This sequence encodes CASSQSGAYEQYF.

The table lists this clone with a few counts. This chain links TRBV7-9 with TRBJ2-2; D remains ambiguous. Germline CDR1 SEHNR, CDR2 FQNEAQ (reference sequence). This CDR3 is built from 11 residues. V lost 6 bases and J lost 7, with 6 bases in between. The CDR3 region has the DNA TGTGCCAGCAGTCAAAACGGGGAGCTGTTTTTT. Amino acid sequence: CASSQNGELFF.

This clone showed up just once. J is TRBJ1-1 and V is TRBV19, with no clear D. This CDR3 is 15 amino acids long. Germline CDR1 and CDR2: LNHDA and SQIVND (reference sequence). V lost 7 bases and J 1 base, leaving 16 bases between the germline ends. As DNA, the CDR3 is TGTGCCAGTACTCGGGGAGAATGGGAGAACACTGAAGCTTTCTTT. Protein: CASTRGEWENTEAFF.

The chain carries TRBV28 and TRBJ1-1; D may be TRBD1 (5 bases). Germline V gene sequence: CDR1 MDHEN, CDR2 SYDVKM. Trimming removed 8 bases at V and 1 base at J, with 17 bases between. The CDR3 is 15 residues long. The CDR3 is CASRPGKGQNTEAFF. The CDR3 region has the DNA TGTGCCAGCCGCCCAGGTAAGGGGCAGAACACTGAAGCTTTCTTT.

This rearrangement joins TRBV7-8 to TRBJ2-5, with 8 positions matching TRBD2. The ends lost 4 bases at V and 4 bases at J; junction bases unmatched: 17. CDR3 length: 18 residues. Germline lookup yields CDR1 SGHVS and CDR2 FQNEAQ. CDR3 amino acids: CASSSGLAVDGPRETQYF. In DNA, the CDR3 is TGTGCCAGCAGCTCCGGACTAGCCGTTGATGGTCCGCGAGAGACCCAGTACTTC.

V gene TRBV15 combines with J gene TRBJ2-1, with 14 bases matching TRBD2. The CDR3 consists of 16 residues. The germline V gene encodes CDR1 LNHNV and CDR2 YYDKDF (reference sequence). The V segment lost 5 bases and the J segment 8 bases; nucleotides outside the gene matches: 8. CDR3 in amino acids: CATSFRPGLAGDEQFF. The CDR3 nucleotides are TGTGCCACCAGCTTCCGTCCGGGACTAGCGGGAGATGAGCAGTTCTTC. The entire variable domain, with the rest obtained from reference TRBV15 and TRBJ2-1, is as follows: DAMVIQNPRYQVTQFGKPVTLSCSQTLNHNVMYWYQQKSSQAPKLLFHYYDKDFNNEADTPDNFQSRRPNTSFCFLDIRSPGLGDTAMYLCATSFRPGLAGDEQFFGPGTRLTVL.